This TCR beta chain was found in a study of blood T cell repertoires in COVID-19. Clones were read by immunoSEQ multiplex PCR, and TCRdb kept only the in-frame ones, dropping some. The sample lists 30,000 or so clones; around 89% were seen once. Between the trimmed V and J ends, which lost 2 bases and 0 bases, there was a span of 15 bases. The CDR3 sequence is 16 residues long. Per germline, CDR1 GTSNPN and CDR2 SVGIG (reference sequence). Sequences were obtained from peripheral blood. The J gene is TRBJ2-3, the V gene TRBV30; maybe TRBD2 (6 bases). The receptor was isolated from a human donor in a cohort sampled during active COVID-19. CDR3 loop: CAWSLGTSPSTDTQYF. CDR3 in DNA: TGTGCCTGGAGTCTAGGGACTTCCCCTAGCACAGATACGCAGTATTTT.